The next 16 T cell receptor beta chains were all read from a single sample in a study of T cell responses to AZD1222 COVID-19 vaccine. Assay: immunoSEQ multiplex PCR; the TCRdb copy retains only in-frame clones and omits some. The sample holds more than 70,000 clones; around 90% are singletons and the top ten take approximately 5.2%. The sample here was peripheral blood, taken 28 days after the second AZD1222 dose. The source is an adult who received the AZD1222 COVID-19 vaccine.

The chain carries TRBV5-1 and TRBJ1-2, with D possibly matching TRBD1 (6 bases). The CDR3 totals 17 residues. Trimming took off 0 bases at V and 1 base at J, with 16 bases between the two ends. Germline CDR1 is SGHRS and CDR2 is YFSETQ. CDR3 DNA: TGCGCCAGCAGCTTGGAAACCCAGGACAGCCGTAACTATGGCTACACCTTC. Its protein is CASSLETQDSRNYGYTF.

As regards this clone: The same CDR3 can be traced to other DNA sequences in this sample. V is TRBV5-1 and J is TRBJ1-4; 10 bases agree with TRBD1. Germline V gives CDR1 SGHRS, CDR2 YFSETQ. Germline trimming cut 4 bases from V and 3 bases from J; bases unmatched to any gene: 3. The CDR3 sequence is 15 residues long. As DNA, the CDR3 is TGCGCCAGCAGCCCTGGACAGGGGGCTAATGAAAAACTGTTTTTT. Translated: CASSPGQGANEKLFF.

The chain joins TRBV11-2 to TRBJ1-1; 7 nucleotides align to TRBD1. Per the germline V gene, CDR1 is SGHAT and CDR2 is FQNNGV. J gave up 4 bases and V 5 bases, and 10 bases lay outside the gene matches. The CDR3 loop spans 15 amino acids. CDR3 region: CASSARRGWITEAFF. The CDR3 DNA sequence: TGTGCCAGCAGCGCACGCAGGGGGTGGATCACTGAAGCTTTCTTT.

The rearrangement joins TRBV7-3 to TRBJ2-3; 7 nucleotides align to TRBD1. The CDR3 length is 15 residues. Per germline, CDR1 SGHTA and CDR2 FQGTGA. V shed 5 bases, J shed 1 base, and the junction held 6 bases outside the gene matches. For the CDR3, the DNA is TGTGCCAGCAGCCCGGACAGGAGTCGCACAGATACGCAGTATTTT. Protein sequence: CASSPDRSRTDTQYF.

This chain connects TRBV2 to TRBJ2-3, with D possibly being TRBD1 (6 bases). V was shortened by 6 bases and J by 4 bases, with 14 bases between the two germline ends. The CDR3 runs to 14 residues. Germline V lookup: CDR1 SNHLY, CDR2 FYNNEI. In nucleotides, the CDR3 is TGTGCCAGCAGCGTAAGCTCAGGGGCAGATACGCAGTATTTT. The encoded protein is CASSVSSGADTQYF.

CDR3 nucleotide sequence: TGTGCCAGCAGTGAAGTAGGCACCGGGGAGCTGTTTTTT. Its protein is CASSEVGTGELFF. The chain is built from TRBV6-1 and TRBJ2-2; the D is unclear. Trimming shortened V by 1 base and J by 4 bases, and 4 bases separated the two germline ends. This CDR3 has 13 residues. Germline lookup yields CDR1 MNHNS and CDR2 SASEGT.

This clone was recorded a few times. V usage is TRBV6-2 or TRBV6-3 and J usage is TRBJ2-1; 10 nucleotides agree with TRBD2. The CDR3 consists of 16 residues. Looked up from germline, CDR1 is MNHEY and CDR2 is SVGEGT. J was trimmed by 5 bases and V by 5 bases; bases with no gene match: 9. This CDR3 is CASSPLGAGGNNEQFF. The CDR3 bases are TGTGCCAGCAGTCCACTCGGAGCGGGGGGGAACAATGAGCAGTTCTTC.

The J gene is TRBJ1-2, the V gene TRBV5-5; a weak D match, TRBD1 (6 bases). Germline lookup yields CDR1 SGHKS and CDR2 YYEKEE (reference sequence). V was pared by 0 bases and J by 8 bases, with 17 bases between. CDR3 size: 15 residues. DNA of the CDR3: TGTGCCAGCAGCTTGGATTCTAACAGGGAGAGCGGCTACACCTTC. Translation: CASSLDSNRESGYTF.

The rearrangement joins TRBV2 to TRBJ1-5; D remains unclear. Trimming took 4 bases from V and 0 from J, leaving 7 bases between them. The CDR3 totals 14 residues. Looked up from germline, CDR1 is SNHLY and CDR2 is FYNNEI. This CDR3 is CASSAEFSNQPQHF. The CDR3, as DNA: TGTGCCAGCAGTGCCGAATTTAGCAATCAGCCCCAGCATTTT.

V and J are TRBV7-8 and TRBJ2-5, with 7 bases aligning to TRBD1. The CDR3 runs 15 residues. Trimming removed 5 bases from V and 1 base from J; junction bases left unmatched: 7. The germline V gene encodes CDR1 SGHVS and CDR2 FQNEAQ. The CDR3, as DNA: TGTGCCAGCAGCACGTACAGGGGTCCCCAAGAGACCCAGTACTTC. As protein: CASSTYRGPQETQYF. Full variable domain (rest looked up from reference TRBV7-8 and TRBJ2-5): GAGVSQSPRYKVAKRGQDVALRCDPISGHVSLFWYQQALGQGPEFLTYFQNEAQLDKSGLPSDRFFAERPEGSVSTLKIQRTQQEDSAVYLCASSTYRGPQETQYFGPGTRLLVL.

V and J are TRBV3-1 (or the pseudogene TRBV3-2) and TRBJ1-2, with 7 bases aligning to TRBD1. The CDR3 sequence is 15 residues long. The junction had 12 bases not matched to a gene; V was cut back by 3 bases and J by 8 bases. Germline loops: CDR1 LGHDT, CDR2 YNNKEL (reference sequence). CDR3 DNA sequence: TGTGCCAGCAGCCACCTAGGGACAGCTCAGGGCGGCTACACCTTC. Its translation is CASSHLGTAQGGYTF.

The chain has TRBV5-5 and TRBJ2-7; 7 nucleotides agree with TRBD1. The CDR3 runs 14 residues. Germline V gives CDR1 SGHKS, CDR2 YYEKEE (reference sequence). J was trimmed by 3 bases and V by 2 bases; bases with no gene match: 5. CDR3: CASSFRQGVYEQYF. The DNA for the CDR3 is TGTGCCAGCAGCTTTCGGCAGGGGGTCTACGAGCAGTACTTC.

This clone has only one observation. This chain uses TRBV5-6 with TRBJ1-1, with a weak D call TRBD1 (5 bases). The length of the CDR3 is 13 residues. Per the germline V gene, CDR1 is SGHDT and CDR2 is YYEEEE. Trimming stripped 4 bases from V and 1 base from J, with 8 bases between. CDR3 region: CASSRDRNTEAFF. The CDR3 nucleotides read TGTGCCAGCAGCCGAGACAGGAACACTGAAGCTTTCTTT.

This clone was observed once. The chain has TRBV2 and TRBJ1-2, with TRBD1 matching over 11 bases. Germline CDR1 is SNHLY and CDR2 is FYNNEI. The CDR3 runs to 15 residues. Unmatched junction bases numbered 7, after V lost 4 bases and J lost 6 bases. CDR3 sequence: CASSASRTGGDGYTF. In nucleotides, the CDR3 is TGTGCCAGCAGTGCCTCCCGGACAGGGGGCGATGGCTACACCTTC.

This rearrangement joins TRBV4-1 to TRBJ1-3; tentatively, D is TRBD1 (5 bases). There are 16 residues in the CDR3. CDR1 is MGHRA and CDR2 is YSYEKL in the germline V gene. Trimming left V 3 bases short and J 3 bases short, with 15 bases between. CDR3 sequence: CASSQGSGSLGNTIYF. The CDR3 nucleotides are TGCGCCAGCAGCCAGGGCTCAGGGTCTCTTGGAAACACCATATATTTT.

The CDR3, as DNA: TGTGCCACCAGCAGAGGAACCAGGGAGGGGAATCAGCCCCAGCATTTT. Its protein product is CATSRGTREGNQPQHF. This chain connects TRBV15 to TRBJ1-5; D might be TRBD1 (5 bases). This CDR3 is built from 16 residues. The V end was cut by 1 base, the J end by 4 bases, with 14 bases between. CDR1 is LNHNV, CDR2 YYDKDF, per germline (reference sequence).